The 9 T cell receptor beta chains presented below share a single source sample, sequenced in a study of shared clonotypes between healthy human individuals. Only in-frame clones appear in the TCRdb table, and some are missing; sequencing was by immunoSEQ multiplex PCR. The data contain 950,000 to 1,100,000 clones, approximately 80% of them singletons. The sequencing sample was made of memory CD4+ T cells from PBMCs. Subset of the sample: CD45RA-negative fraction. These receptors were collected from a man between 18 and 35 years old in good health. Some clones in this sample may be carry-over from other donors' samples.

Concerning this clone: The same CDR3 also results from other DNA sequences found in this sample. The chain is built from TRBV5-8 and TRBJ2-7; D unclear. V was pared by 0 bases and J by 7 bases, with 5 bases between. CDR1 is SGHTS and CDR2 is YDEGEE in the germline V gene. The CDR3 sequence is 11 residues long. The CDR3 here is CASSLVGEQYF. Written as DNA, the CDR3 is TGTGCCAGCAGCTTGGTGGGGGAGCAGTACTTC.

The chain couples TRBV5-1 to TRBJ2-7; 9 bases line up with TRBD1. CDR3 length: 15 amino acids. The V gene end was trimmed by 0 bases and the J gene end by 5 bases; junction bases not matched to a gene: 6. CDR1 is SGHRS, CDR2 YFSETQ, per germline. The CDR3 DNA follows: TGCGCCAGCAGCTTGGTACAGGGGGCCGAAAACGAGCAGTACTTC. Encoded protein: CASSLVQGAENEQYF.

Only one count was recorded for this clone. The gene calls are TRBV29-1 and TRBJ1-1, with D unresolved. Trimming stripped 7 bases from V and 1 base from J, with 10 bases between. This CDR3 has 12 residues. The V gene's germline CDR1 is SQVTM and CDR2 ANQGSEA. Here the CDR3 DNA reads TGCAGCGGGCGAAGGAGGAACACTGAAGCTTTCTTT. It is translated as CSGRRRNTEAFF.

Regarding this clone: A read error may be the cause here, since a much bigger clone is one base away. J is TRBJ1-3 and V is TRBV2; D remains unclear. The CDR3 runs to 12 residues. V lost 8 bases and J lost 0, with 5 bases in between. Germline V gene lookup returns CDR1 SNHLY and CDR2 FYNNEI. The CDR3 here is CASRDSGNTIYF. CDR3 bases: TGTGCCAGCCGGGACTCTGGAAACACCATATATTTT.

The J gene is TRBJ1-2, the V gene TRBV2; TRBD1 aligns across 11 bases. With V trimmed by 6 bases and J by 6 bases, 9 bases remained unmatched. Germline CDR1 reads SNHLY; CDR2 reads FYNNEI. The CDR3 is 15 amino acids. The CDR3, as DNA: TGTGCCAGCAGGGGCGGGACAGGGGGTGTCGATGGCTACACCTTC. It yields the protein CASRGGTGGVDGYTF.

This clone was seen a handful of times. The gene calls are TRBV28 and TRBJ2-7, with D perhaps TRBD1 (6 bases). The CDR3 is made up of 13 amino acids. Trimming shortened V by 3 bases and J by 2 bases, and 8 bases separated the two germline ends. The germline V gene encodes CDR1 MDHEN and CDR2 SYDVKM. The CDR3 bases are TGTGCCAGCAGTTTGGGGGCCACCTACGAGCAGTACTTC. It encodes CASSLGATYEQYF. Supplemented by reference TRBV28 and TRBJ2-7, the full variable domain reads DVKVTQSSRYLVKRTGEKVFLECVQDMDHENMFWYRQDPGLGLRLIYFSYDVKMKEKGDIPEGYSVSREKKERFSLILESASTNQTSMYLCASSLGATYEQYFGPGTRLTVT.

V and J are TRBV10-3 and TRBJ2-7; no firm D call. CDR1 and CDR2 (germline): ENHRY, SYGVKD. The V end was cut by 6 bases, the J end by 0 bases, with 6 bases between. CDR3 length: 12 amino acids. CDR3 DNA sequence: TGTGCCATCAGGACAACCTCCTACGAGCAGTACTTC. This gives the protein CAIRTTSYEQYF.

The gene calls are TRBV10-3 and TRBJ2-2; D is undetermined. V was pared by 2 bases and J by 5 bases, with 3 bases between. The CDR3 loop spans 12 amino acids. Germline V gives CDR1 ENHRY, CDR2 SYGVKD. The CDR3 DNA sequence: TGTGCCATCAGTGAGACGACCGGGGAGCTGTTTTTT. Translation gives CAISETTGELFF.

This clone appeared a single time. The CDR3 spells CASSAGTSTNEKLFF. CDR3 coding DNA: TGTGCCAGCAGCGCCGGGACCTCAACTAATGAAAAACTGTTTTTT. The V and J genes are TRBV28 and TRBJ1-4, with D possibly being TRBD1 (5 bases). The CDR3 is 15 residues long. V lost 6 bases and J 0 bases, leaving 11 bases between the germline ends. Germline V CDR1 and CDR2: MDHEN, SYDVKM.